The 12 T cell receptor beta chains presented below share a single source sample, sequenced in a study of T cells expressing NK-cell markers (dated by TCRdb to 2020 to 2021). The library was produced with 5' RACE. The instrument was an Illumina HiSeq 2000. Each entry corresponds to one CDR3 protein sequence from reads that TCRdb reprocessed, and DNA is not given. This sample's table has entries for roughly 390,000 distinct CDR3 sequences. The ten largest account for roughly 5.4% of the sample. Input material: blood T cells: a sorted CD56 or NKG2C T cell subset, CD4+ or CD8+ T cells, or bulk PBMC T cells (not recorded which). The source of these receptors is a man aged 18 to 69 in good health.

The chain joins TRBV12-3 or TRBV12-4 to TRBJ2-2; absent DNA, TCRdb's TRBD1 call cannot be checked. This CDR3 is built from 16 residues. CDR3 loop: CASSSQGGLNTGELFF.

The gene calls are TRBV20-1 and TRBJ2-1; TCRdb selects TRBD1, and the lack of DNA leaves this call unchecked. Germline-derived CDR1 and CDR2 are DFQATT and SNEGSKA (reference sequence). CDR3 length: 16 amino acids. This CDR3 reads CSARGPGQGELDEQFF.

The CDR3 loop is CASKASGGFSTDTQYF. The rearrangement joins TRBV11-2 to TRBJ2-3; TCRdb outputs TRBD1, but without DNA this stays unchecked. The germline CDR1 and CDR2 sequences are SGHAT and FQNNGV. The length of the CDR3 is 16 residues.

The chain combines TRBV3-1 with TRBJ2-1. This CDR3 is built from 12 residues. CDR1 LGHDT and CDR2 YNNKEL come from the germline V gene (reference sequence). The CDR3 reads CASSPIGEEQFF.

CDR3 region: CASTRLAGVGANVLTF. The V call is TRBV19, the J call TRBJ2-6; the TRBD2 assignment by TCRdb is unverifiable without DNA. The CDR3 totals 16 residues. The germline V gene encodes CDR1 LNHDA and CDR2 SQIVND (reference sequence).

CDR3: CASSLASTGATEAFF. The chain uses TRBV5-1 and TRBJ1-1; with no DNA, the TCRdb D assignment of TRBD1 cannot be verified. Germline loops: CDR1 SGHRS, CDR2 YFSETQ. CDR3 length equals 15 residues.

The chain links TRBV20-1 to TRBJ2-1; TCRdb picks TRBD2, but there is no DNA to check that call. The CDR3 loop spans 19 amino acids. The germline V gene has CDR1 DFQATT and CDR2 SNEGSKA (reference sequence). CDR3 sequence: CSARRDTGLAGGSYNEQFF.

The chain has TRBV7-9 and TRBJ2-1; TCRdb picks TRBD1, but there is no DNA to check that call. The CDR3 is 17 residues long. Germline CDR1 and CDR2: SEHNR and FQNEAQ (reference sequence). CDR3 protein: CASSLAMLVQSGGEQFF.

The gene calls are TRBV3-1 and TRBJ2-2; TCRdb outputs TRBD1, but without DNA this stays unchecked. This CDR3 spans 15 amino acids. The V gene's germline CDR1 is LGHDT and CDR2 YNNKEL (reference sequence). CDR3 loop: CASRGGQDYTGELFF.

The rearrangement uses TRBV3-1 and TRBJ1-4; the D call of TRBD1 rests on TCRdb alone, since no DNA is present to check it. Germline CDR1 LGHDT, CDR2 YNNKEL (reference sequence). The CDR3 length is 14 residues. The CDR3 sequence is CASSQRTGGEKLFF.

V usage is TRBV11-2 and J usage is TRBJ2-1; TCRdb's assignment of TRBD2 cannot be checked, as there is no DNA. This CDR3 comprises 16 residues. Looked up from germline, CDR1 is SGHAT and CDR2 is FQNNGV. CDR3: CASSPRGAGTYNEQFF.

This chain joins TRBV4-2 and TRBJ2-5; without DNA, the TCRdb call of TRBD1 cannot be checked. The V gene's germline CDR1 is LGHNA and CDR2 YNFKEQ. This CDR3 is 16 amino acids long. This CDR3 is CASSHNTGTVQETQYF.